This T cell receptor (beta chain) was captured by sequencing in a study of T cells and Merkel cell carcinoma outcomes. TCRdb keeps only in-frame clones here, not all; method: immunoSEQ multiplex PCR. The sample includes 15,000 to 16,000 clones, about four fifths seen only once; the top ten take 9%. This CDR3 has 11 amino acids. Germline CDR1 and CDR2: SGHDT and YYEEEE. The germline V and J ends were trimmed by 4 bases and 11 bases, with 11 bases remaining between them. Comment on this clone: Its antigen is unidentified.

Overall study results and limits: Reportedly, T-cell repertoire with density predicts Merkel cell carcinoma outcomes.

This TCR was recovered from a human donor with Merkel cell carcinoma. The specimen was tumor tissue from Merkel cell carcinoma. The chain recombines TRBV5-6 with TRBJ2-3, with a tentative D call TRBD1 (6 bases). The CDR3 loop reads CASSTGTQQYF. CDR3 DNA sequence: TGTGCCAGCAGCACCGGGACACAGCAGTATTTT.